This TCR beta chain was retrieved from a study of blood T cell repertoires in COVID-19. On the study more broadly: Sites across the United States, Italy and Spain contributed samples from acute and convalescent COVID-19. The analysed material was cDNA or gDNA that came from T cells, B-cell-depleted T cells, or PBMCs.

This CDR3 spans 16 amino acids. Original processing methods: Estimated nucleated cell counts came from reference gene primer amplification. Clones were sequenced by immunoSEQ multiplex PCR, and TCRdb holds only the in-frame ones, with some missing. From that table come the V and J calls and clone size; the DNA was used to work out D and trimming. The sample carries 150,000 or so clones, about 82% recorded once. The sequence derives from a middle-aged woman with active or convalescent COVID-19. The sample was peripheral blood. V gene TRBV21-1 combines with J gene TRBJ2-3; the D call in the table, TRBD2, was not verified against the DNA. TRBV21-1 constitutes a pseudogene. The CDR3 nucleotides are TGTGCCAGCAGCACGAACCGGGACTGCGAAGAGGGTACGCAGTATTTT. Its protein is CASSTNRDCEEGTQYF.